Reported below is one T cell receptor beta chain. These data come from a study of glioma-infiltrating T cells after dendritic cell vaccination. Study details: The vaccine used monocyte-derived dendritic cells pulsed overnight with autologous tumor lysate. At biweekly intervals, patients got three intradermal dendritic cell vaccine injections.

PBMC sampling occurred before vaccination, two weeks after the third dose, and at progression. TCRB CDR3 was amplified from 2 ug genomic DNA or less. Repertoires were generated with immunoSEQ multiplex PCR, while TCRdb's copy carries only in-frame clones and drops some. The table includes roughly 38,000 clones, approximately 82% detected once. Germline V gives CDR1 LGHNA, CDR2 YSLEER. The CDR3 covers 15 residues. Trimming removed 0 bases at V and 2 bases at J, with 10 bases between. V gene TRBV4-3 combines with J gene TRBJ1-1, with unresolved D. This receptor was identified in a human donor with glioblastoma. The sample consisted of blood, taken before dendritic cell vaccination. The CDR3: CASSQDFGSNTEAFF. The CDR3 coding sequence is TGCGCCAGCAGCCAAGATTTTGGCAGTAACACTGAAGCTTTCTTT.